The 3 T cell receptor beta chains reported below all come from one sample, sequenced in a study of spatial heterogeneity in lung cancer. The time point was: sample taken at primary tumor resection. The study sequenced unsorted whole RNA from tumor, nontumor lung or frozen PBMC. Each CDR3 protein gets one entry after TCRdb re-called the 5' RACE reads with MiXCR. This sample has roughly 7,000 distinct CDR3 sequences, with about 7.7% found just once. Source: PBMCs, taken at surgery. The receptors were sampled from a male donor with early-stage non-small cell lung cancer.

This clonotype has a single count. This beta chain is an unintended read in a library built for alpha chains; its size means little. The chain carries TRBV5-4 and TRBJ2-7; no reliable D call. CDR3 length equals 13 residues. The V and J ends lost 3 bases and 1 base respectively, with 8 bases between them. CDR1 is SGHNT, CDR2 YYREEE, per germline (reference sequence). The CDR3 DNA follows: TGTGCCAGCAGCTCAACTGCTTCCTACGAGCAGTACTTC. This gives the protein CASSSTASYEQYF.

This clonotype was counted many times. A library prepared for alpha chains yielded this beta chain as an off-target read; its size is of little meaning. The CDR3 coding sequence is TGTGCCAGCAGTTTGCTAGGGGTGAAGGGCTACACCTTC. Translated, it gives CASSLLGVKGYTF. The chain combines TRBV28 with TRBJ1-2; the D gene is possibly TRBD1 (5 bases). This CDR3 comprises 13 residues. Germline lookup yields CDR1 MDHEN and CDR2 SYDVKM. V was shortened by 3 bases and J by 8 bases, with 13 bases between the two germline ends.

This clonotype came up many times. This beta chain appears as a stray read in a library generated for alpha chains; its size is not informative. The chain is built from TRBV5-6 and TRBJ2-5; TRBD1 agrees at 8 bases. This CDR3 has 15 amino acids. V shed 2 bases and J 4 bases; nucleotides not matched to a gene: 7. Germline V gene sequence: CDR1 SGHDT, CDR2 YYEEEE. For the CDR3, the DNA is TGTGCCAGCAGCTTCCCAGGGGGCGGAGGAGAGACCCAGTACTTC. Translating gives CASSFPGGGGETQYF.